This is a list of T cell receptor beta chains from one sample in a study of shared clonotypes between healthy human individuals. Measured with immunoSEQ multiplex PCR; TCRdb has only the in-frame clones, and not every one. The table has over a million clones, about three quarters seen once; the top ten hold approximately 1.5%. The specimen was memory CD4+ T cells sorted from blood. Receptor source: a man between 18 and 29 years old in good health. The CDR3 runs from the conserved cysteine through the conserved F or W.

J | length | V | CDR3
TRBJ1-2 | 14 | TRBV6-1 | CASSDTARTYGYTF
TRBJ1-1 | 12 | TRBV6-1 | CASNQPDTEAFF
TRBJ2-1 | 14 | TRBV28 | CASSGGRGRGEQFF
TRBJ1-3 | 15 | TRBV9 | CASSVGEISGNTIYF
TRBJ2-3 | 14 | TRBV4-3 | CASSDWGRTDTQYF
TRBJ2-1 | 15 | TRBV5-1 | CASSLGDTAYNEQFF
TRBJ2-2 | 15 | TRBV5-4 | CASSSPRASSGELFF
TRBJ2-1 | 15 | TRBV4-1 | CASSQDLSGYNEQFF
TRBJ1-2 | 15 | TRBV28 | CASAQLGGQGIGYTF
TRBJ2-7 | 16 | TRBV27 | CASSTLPTSSSYEQYF
TRBJ2-1 | 13 | TRBV10-1 | CASSGQQSQEQFF
TRBJ1-6 | 17 | TRBV30 | CAWASTEEGSYNSPLHF
TRBJ2-5 | 18 | TRBV7-2 | CASSLDPGTSGYQETQYF
TRBJ1-4 | 16 | TRBV7-2 | CASSSLGQGVPKKLFF
TRBJ2-2 | 15 | TRBV6-1 | CASRSGDGATGELFF
TRBJ1-2 | 13 | TRBV6-1 | CASRTGTGGGYTF
TRBJ2-1 | 12 | TRBV30 | CAWSIGWDEQFF
TRBJ1-2 | 13 | TRBV5-4 | CASSLVGTDGYTF
TRBJ2-2 | 15 | TRBV5-1 | CASSSATGNTGELFF
TRBJ2-5 | 15 | TRBV5-4 | CASSLEGWRKETQYF
TRBJ1-4 | 14 | TRBV25-1 | CASSEQGQKEKLFF
TRBJ2-6 | 15 | TRBV5-4 | CASSWTVSGANVLTF
TRBJ2-2 | 15 | TRBV6-5 | CASSYSTGSTGELFF
TRBJ2-5 | 17 | TRBV7-9 | CASSLPLGSSGQETQYF
TRBJ2-1 | 15 | TRBV5-1 | CASSTQSGVWNEQFF
TRBJ2-7 | 14 | TRBV5-1 | CASSPTGTAYEQYF
TRBJ2-7 | 11 | TRBV20-1 | CSARQVNEQYF
TRBJ1-2 | 14 | TRBV10-3 | CAIRPTGGNYGYTF
TRBJ1-2 | 15 | TRBV7-8 | CASSTTGTQNYGYTF
TRBJ2-6 | 15 | TRBV5-4 | CASSEWNSGANVLTF
TRBJ2-1 | 15 | TRBV19 | CASSIGTANNNEQFF
TRBJ2-2 | 16 | TRBV27 | CASSSNRGGNTGELFF
TRBJ1-2 | 11 | TRBV10-3 | CAISEVGGYTF
TRBJ2-3 | 16 | TRBV7-2 | CASSHAWAGNTDTQYF
TRBJ2-3 | 15 | TRBV4-3 | CASSQDAPGSDTQYF
TRBJ2-3 | 14 | TRBV29-1 | CSGQGTSGTDTQYF
TRBJ2-7 | 16 | TRBV7-2 | CASSLDGTSGIYEQYF
TRBJ2-3 | 13 | TRBV4-2 | CASSLAITDTQYF
TRBJ1-2 | 12 | TRBV9 | CASSDDSWGYTF
TRBJ1-6 | 12 | TRBV11-2 | CASSLNMAPLHF
TRBJ2-4 | 16 | TRBV18 | CASSPPGQGSKNIQYF
TRBJ1-6 | 13 | TRBV11-2 | CASSFQEKSPLHF
TRBJ2-3 | 15 | TRBV18 | CASSPSPGPQDTQYF
TRBJ2-2 | 14 | TRBV7-7 | CASSLTANTGELFF
TRBJ2-7 | 15 | TRBV19 | CASSDTGTGGAGRYF
TRBJ1-2 | 17 | TRBV28 | CASSFHQLKGTNYGYTF
TRBJ2-5 | 14 | TRBV9 | CASSVGAGEETQYF
TRBJ2-1 | 13 | TRBV18 | CASSPGTGNEQFF
TRBJ2-5 | 14 | TRBV5-6 | CASSRGGLEKTQYF
TRBJ1-3 | 13 | TRBV7-2 | CASSPWMGNTIYF
TRBJ1-1 | 15 | TRBV5-4 | CASSLSGVGVTEAFF
TRBJ1-1 | 15 | TRBV6-6 | CASSPESPGNTEAFF
TRBJ1-5 | 12 | TRBV30 | CAWSSNNQPQHF
TRBJ2-3 | 13 | TRBV6-1 | CASTGPSTDTQYF
TRBJ2-7 | 13 | TRBV5-1 | CASRGQGPYEQYF